The 20 T cell receptor beta chains presented below share a single source sample, sequenced in a study of cytomegalovirus exposure and HLA in healthy donors (dated by TCRdb to about 2017). The receptor library was made with the immunoSEQ multiplex PCR assay. A mixture of 60 forward primers for TCR Vbeta segments and 13 reverse primers for TCR Jbeta segments was used in the multiplex PCR. What TCRdb holds here is the immuneACCESS table cut down to in-frame rearrangements. Part of the clones is not present; checked against another copy, under half of the missing clones reflect an unresolved V gene, and the others are unexplained. The sample includes 150,000 to 200,000 clones, with approximately 84% observed a single time. The ten largest clones take up approximately 2.6% of the sample. Material: PBMCs. The receptor set was obtained from a female donor in good health and CMV-seronegative.

A few counts support this clone. The chain uses TRBV6-6 and TRBJ2-1; 9 bases fit TRBD1. The CDR3 sequence is 14 residues long. V shed 0 bases and J 7 bases; nucleotides not matched to a gene: 1. The germline V gene encodes CDR1 MNHNY and CDR2 SVGAGI (reference sequence). CDR3: CASSYSQGANEQFF. CDR3 in DNA: TGTGCCAGCAGTTACTCACAGGGGGCGAATGAGCAGTTCTTC.

The chain couples TRBV28 to TRBJ1-1; 7 bases map to TRBD1. From germline, CDR1 is MDHEN and CDR2 SYDVKM. Trimming at V came to 6 bases and at J to 10 bases, leaving 5 bases not matched to a gene. The CDR3 is made up of 11 amino acids. CDR3 DNA: TGTGCCAGCAGCCTGGACAGGATAGCTTTCTTT. This encodes CASSLDRIAFF. Full variable domain (rest looked up from reference TRBV28 and TRBJ1-1): DVKVTQSSRYLVKRTGEKVFLECVQDMDHENMFWYRQDPGLGLRLIYFSYDVKMKEKGDIPEGYSVSREKKERFSLILESASTNQTSMYLCASSLDRIAFFGQGTRLTVV.

The rearrangement links TRBV19 to TRBJ1-2, with a weak D call TRBD1 (5 bases). The V gene lost 5 bases and the J gene lost 8 bases, with 15 bases spanning the gap. Germline V gives CDR1 LNHDA, CDR2 SQIVND (reference sequence). This CDR3 is built from 13 residues. CDR3: CASSERDAGGYTF. CDR3 nucleotide sequence: TGTGCCAGTAGTGAAAGGGACGCGGGAGGCTACACCTTC.

Only a few counts were recorded for this clone. The rearrangement links TRBV19 to TRBJ2-2; 13 positions agree with TRBD2. Unmatched junction bases numbered 8, after V lost 6 bases and J lost 4 bases. The germline CDR1 and CDR2 sequences are LNHDA and SQIVND (reference sequence). The CDR3 is 17 amino acids. The CDR3 sequence is CASSDRGLAGRTGELFF. As DNA, the CDR3 is TGTGCCAGTAGCGACAGGGGACTAGCGGGACGCACCGGGGAGCTGTTTTTT.

This chain connects TRBV29-1 to TRBJ1-4, with TRBD1 as a possible D gene (5 bases). The germline CDR1 and CDR2 sequences are SQVTM and ANQGSEA. The CDR3 is made up of 12 amino acids. Trimming pared 4 bases from V and 5 bases from J, leaving 8 bases between. The CDR3 region is CSVAQVNEKLFF. The DNA of the CDR3 is TGCAGCGTTGCACAGGTCAATGAAAAACTGTTTTTT.

Only a few counts were recorded for this clone. The chain links TRBV11-3 to TRBJ2-1, with 9 nucleotides matching TRBD1. CDR1 and CDR2 from the germline V gene are SGHNT and YENEEA. V shed 0 bases, J shed 5 bases, and the junction held 11 bases outside the gene matches. The length of the CDR3 is 18 residues. The CDR3 DNA sequence: TGTGCCAGCAGCTTAGACTCCCCGGACAGGGGATCCGACAATGAGCAGTTCTTC. It is translated as CASSLDSPDRGSDNEQFF.

The genes are TRBV7-6 and TRBJ2-1; 12 bases are shared with TRBD2. Germline CDR1 SGHVS, CDR2 FNYEAQ. Trimming took 5 bases from V and 3 from J; bases not matched to a gene: 8. The CDR3 runs to 17 residues. In DNA, the CDR3 is TGTGCCAGCAGCCCAACTAGCGGGGGGACCCTCTACAATGAGCAGTTCTTC. This sequence encodes CASSPTSGGTLYNEQFF.

This clone was recorded a few times. This rearrangement joins TRBV6-8 to TRBJ1-6; D remains ambiguous. The CDR3 spans 10 residues. Trimming shortened V by 6 bases and J by 14 bases, and 8 bases separated the two germline ends. The germline V gene has CDR1 MNHGY and CDR2 SAAAGT. CDR3 nucleotides: TGTGCCAGCAGCCCCCCCTCCCTCCACTTT. Protein: CASSPPSLHF.

The gene calls are TRBV7-2 and TRBJ1-5, with TRBD1 as a possible D gene (5 bases). The CDR3 contains 15 residues. The germline gives CDR1 SGHTA, CDR2 FQGNSA. V shed 4 bases and J shed 7 bases, with 17 bases lying between them. CDR3 nucleotide sequence: TGTGCCAGCAGCTCGGGAGTCACAGGAAGGCAGCCCCAGCATTTT. Protein product: CASSSGVTGRQPQHF.

The V and J genes are TRBV27 and TRBJ2-7, with 8 bases identical to TRBD1. CDR1 and CDR2 (germline): MNHEY, SMNVEV (reference sequence). V lost 8 bases, J lost 2 bases, and 5 bases stayed unmatched. The CDR3 extends over 13 amino acids. The CDR3 sequence is CASRDRITYEQYF. The CDR3 nucleotides are TGTGCCAGCCGGGACAGGATCACCTACGAGCAGTACTTC.

The sample holds one count of this clone. This chain links TRBV30 with TRBJ2-1; TRBD2 aligns across 16 bases. The CDR3 runs 17 residues. Germline assignment: CDR1 GTSNPN and CDR2 SVGIG (reference sequence). Unmatched junction bases numbered 5, after V lost 6 bases and J lost 0 bases. As DNA, the CDR3 is TGTGCCTGTCAGGGACTAGCGGGGGGGAGCTCCTACAATGAGCAGTTCTTC. Translated: CACQGLAGGSSYNEQFF.

This clone was seen only a few times. The genes are TRBV2 and TRBJ2-2, with 8 bases identical to TRBD1. This CDR3 comprises 14 residues. Trimming removed 6 bases from V and 2 bases from J; junction bases left unmatched: 2. Germline V gene sequence: CDR1 SNHLY, CDR2 FYNNEI. The CDR3 region has the DNA TGTGCCAGCAGGGGACAGGCAAACACCGGGGAGCTGTTTTTT. This encodes CASRGQANTGELFF.

The V and J genes are TRBV19 and TRBJ1-1; no firm D call. The germline V gene has CDR1 LNHDA and CDR2 SQIVND (reference sequence). The V gene lost 1 base and the J gene lost 7 bases, with 10 bases spanning the gap. This CDR3 has 13 amino acids. The CDR3 here is CASSIGEGFEAFF. The DNA of the CDR3 is TGTGCCAGTAGTATAGGAGAGGGTTTTGAAGCTTTCTTT.

This clone has only one observation. Other DNA sequences in this sample translate to the same CDR3. V is TRBV18 and J is TRBJ2-7; maybe TRBD1 (5 bases). This CDR3 is 13 amino acids long. CDR1 is KGHSH and CDR2 is LQKENI in the germline V gene. With 4 bases removed from V and 0 bases from J, the gap between germline ends came to 7 bases. CDR3 protein: CASSRDSSYEQYF. The CDR3 region has the DNA TGTGCCAGCTCACGAGACAGCTCCTACGAGCAGTACTTC.

V usage is TRBV27 and J usage is TRBJ2-2; D is uncertain. This CDR3 is 12 amino acids long. V was trimmed by 5 bases and J by 3 bases, leaving 4 bases between them. Germline CDR1 and CDR2: MNHEY and SMNVEV (reference sequence). CDR3 region: CASSPYTGELFF. The CDR3 DNA sequence: TGTGCCAGCAGTCCCTACACCGGGGAGCTGTTTTTT.

This chain uses TRBV5-4 with TRBJ2-3, with 10 bases lining up with TRBD2. In germline, CDR1 is SGHNT, CDR2 YYREEE (reference sequence). This CDR3 has 18 residues. After removal of 0 bases from V and 5 bases from J, the junction contained 12 bases not matched to a gene. This CDR3 is CASSLESSAGGPRDTQYF. CDR3 bases: TGTGCCAGCAGCTTGGAGTCCTCAGCGGGGGGGCCCCGAGATACGCAGTATTTT.

This clone turned up a few times. V gene TRBV29-1 combines with J gene TRBJ1-1, with 10 nucleotides matching TRBD1. V trimming: 6 bases; J trimming: 1 base; junction bases outside the gene matches: 2. In germline, CDR1 is SQVTM, CDR2 ANQGSEA. CDR3 length equals 13 residues. Written as DNA, the CDR3 is TGCAGCGTGGGACAGGGGAAGAACACTGAAGCTTTCTTT. It translates to CSVGQGKNTEAFF.

The chain is built from TRBV28 and TRBJ2-7; TRBD2 is a possible D gene (6 bases). The CDR3 totals 16 residues. V lost 3 bases, J lost 1 base, and 16 bases lay in between. Germline lookup yields CDR1 MDHEN and CDR2 SYDVKM. CDR3 sequence reads: CASSLGGDTSSYEQYF. For the CDR3, the DNA is TGTGCCAGCAGTTTGGGAGGTGACACTTCATCCTACGAGCAGTACTTC.

The chain has TRBV5-1 and TRBJ2-5; D unclear. The CDR3 contains 13 residues. V lost 4 bases, J lost 2 bases, and 9 bases lay in between. Germline V gene data show CDR1 as SGHRS and CDR2 as YFSETQ. The CDR3, as DNA: TGCGCCAGCAGCCCGGAGTGGCAAGAGACCCAGTACTTC. This gives the protein CASSPEWQETQYF.

The chain joins TRBV5-1 to TRBJ1-2; TRBD1 agrees at 7 bases. The V gene end was trimmed by 3 bases and the J gene end by 2 bases; junction bases not matched to a gene: 7. Germline assignment: CDR1 SGHRS and CDR2 YFSETQ. CDR3 length: 15 amino acids. The CDR3 nucleotides read TGCGCCAGCAGCTGGGGACAGCGGGGGAACTATGGCTACACCTTC. Translating gives CASSWGQRGNYGYTF.